This T cell receptor (beta chain) was observed in a study of blood T cell repertoires in COVID-19. Per germline, CDR1 SGHTA and CDR2 FQGTGA. J was trimmed by 4 bases and V by 5 bases; bases with no gene match: 10. The CDR3 has 17 amino acids. Per the study methods: The assay estimated nucleated cells by amplifying reference gene primers. TCRdb's table, derived via immunoSEQ multiplex PCR, lists solely in-frame clones and lacks some. V and J calls and clone size are those listed in that table; D and trimming were worked out from the DNA. The top ten clones hold roughly 8.7% of a sample with tens of thousands of clones, 85% to 90% of them seen once.

The chain recombines TRBV7-3 with TRBJ2-1; 11 nucleotides match TRBD2. The sequence was obtained from a woman between 70 and 85 years old with acute or convalescent COVID-19. The specimen was peripheral blood. In nucleotides, the CDR3 is TGTGCCAGCAGCCCGGGGGGAACTAGCGGGAGTTACAATGAGCAGTTCTTC. Its translation is CASSPGGTSGSYNEQFF.